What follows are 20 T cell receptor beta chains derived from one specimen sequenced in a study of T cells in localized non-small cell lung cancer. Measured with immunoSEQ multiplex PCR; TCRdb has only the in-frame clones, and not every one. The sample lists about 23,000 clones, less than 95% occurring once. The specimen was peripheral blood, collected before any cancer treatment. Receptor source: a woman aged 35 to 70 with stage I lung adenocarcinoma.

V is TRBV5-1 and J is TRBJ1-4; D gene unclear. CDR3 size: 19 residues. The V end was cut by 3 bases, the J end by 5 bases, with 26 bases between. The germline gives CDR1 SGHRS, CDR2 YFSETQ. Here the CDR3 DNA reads TGCGCCAGCAGCTCCGGAGGTAGGGTCGGATCGGCATTCAATGAAAAACTGTTTTTT. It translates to CASSSGGRVGSAFNEKLFF. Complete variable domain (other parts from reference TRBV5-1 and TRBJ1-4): KAGVTQTPRYLIKTRGQQVTLSCSPISGHRSVSWYQQTPGQGLQFLFEYFSETQRNKGNFPGRFSGRQFSNSRSEMNVSTLELGDSALYLCASSSGGRVGSAFNEKLFFGSGTQLSVL.

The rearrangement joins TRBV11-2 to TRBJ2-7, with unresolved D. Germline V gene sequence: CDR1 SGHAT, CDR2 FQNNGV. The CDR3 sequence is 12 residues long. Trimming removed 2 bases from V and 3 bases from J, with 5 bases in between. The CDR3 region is CASSLFNYEQYF. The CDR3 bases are TGTGCCAGCAGCTTATTTAACTACGAGCAGTACTTC. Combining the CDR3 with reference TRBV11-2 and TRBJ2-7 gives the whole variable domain EAGVAQSPRYKIIEKRQSVAFWCNPISGHATLYWYQQILGQGPKLLIQFQNNGVVDDSQLPKDRFSAERLKGVDSTLKIQPAKLEDSAVYLCASSLFNYEQYFGPGTRLTVT.

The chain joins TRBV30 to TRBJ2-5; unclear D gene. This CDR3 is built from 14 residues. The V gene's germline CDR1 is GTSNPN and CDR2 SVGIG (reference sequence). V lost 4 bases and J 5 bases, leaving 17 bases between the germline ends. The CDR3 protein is CAWTPPVVSETQYF. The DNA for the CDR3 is TGTGCCTGGACCCCACCGGTCGTCAGTGAGACCCAGTACTTC.

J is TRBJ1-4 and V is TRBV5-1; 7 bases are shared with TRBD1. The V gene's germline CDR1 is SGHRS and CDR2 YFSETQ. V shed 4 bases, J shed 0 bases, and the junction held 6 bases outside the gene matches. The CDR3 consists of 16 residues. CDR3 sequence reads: CASSVGTASTNEKLFF. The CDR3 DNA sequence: TGCGCCAGCAGCGTAGGGACAGCTTCAACTAATGAAAAACTGTTTTTT. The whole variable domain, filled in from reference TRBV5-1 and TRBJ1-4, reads KAGVTQTPRYLIKTRGQQVTLSCSPISGHRSVSWYQQTPGQGLQFLFEYFSETQRNKGNFPGRFSGRQFSNSRSEMNVSTLELGDSALYLCASSVGTASTNEKLFFGSGTQLSVL.

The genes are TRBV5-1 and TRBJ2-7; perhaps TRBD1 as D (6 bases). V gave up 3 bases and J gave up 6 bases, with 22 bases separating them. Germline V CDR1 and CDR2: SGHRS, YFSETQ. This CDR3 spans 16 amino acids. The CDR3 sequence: CASSSSPSAGASEQYF. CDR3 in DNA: TGCGCCAGCAGCTCTTCGCCATCAGCAGGGGCTAGCGAGCAGTACTTC. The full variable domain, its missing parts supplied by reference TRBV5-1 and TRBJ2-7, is KAGVTQTPRYLIKTRGQQVTLSCSPISGHRSVSWYQQTPGQGLQFLFEYFSETQRNKGNFPGRFSGRQFSNSRSEMNVSTLELGDSALYLCASSSSPSAGASEQYFGPGTRLTVT.

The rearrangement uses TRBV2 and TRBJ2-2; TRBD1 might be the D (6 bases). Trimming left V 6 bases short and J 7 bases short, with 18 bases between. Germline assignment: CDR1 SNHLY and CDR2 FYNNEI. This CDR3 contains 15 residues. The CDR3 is CASRRQATTGGELFF. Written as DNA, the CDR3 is TGTGCCAGCAGACGACAGGCCACAACGGGCGGGGAGCTGTTTTTT.

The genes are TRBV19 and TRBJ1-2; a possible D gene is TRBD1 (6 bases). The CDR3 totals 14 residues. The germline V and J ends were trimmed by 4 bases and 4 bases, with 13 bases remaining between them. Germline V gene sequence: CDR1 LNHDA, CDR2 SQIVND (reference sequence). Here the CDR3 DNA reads TGTGCCAGTAGTACACAACAGGGATTCTATGGCTACACCTTC. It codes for CASSTQQGFYGYTF.

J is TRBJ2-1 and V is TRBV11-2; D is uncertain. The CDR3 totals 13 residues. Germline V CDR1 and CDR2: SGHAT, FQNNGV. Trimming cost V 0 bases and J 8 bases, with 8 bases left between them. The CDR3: CASSLERGHEQFF. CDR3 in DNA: TGTGCCAGCAGCTTAGAGAGAGGCCATGAGCAGTTCTTC. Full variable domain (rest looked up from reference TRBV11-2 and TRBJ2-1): EAGVAQSPRYKIIEKRQSVAFWCNPISGHATLYWYQQILGQGPKLLIQFQNNGVVDDSQLPKDRFSAERLKGVDSTLKIQPAKLEDSAVYLCASSLERGHEQFFGPGTRLTVL.

CDR3 sequence reads: CASSRPSGSGYEQYF. DNA of the CDR3: TGTGCCAGCAGCCGGCCCAGCGGGAGTGGCTACGAGCAGTACTTC. The chain uses TRBV5-4 and TRBJ2-7, with 8 positions matching TRBD2. CDR1 is SGHNT and CDR2 is YYREEE in the germline V gene (reference sequence). There are 15 residues in the CDR3. V lost 4 bases to trimming and J lost 3 bases; unmatched junction nucleotides: 9.

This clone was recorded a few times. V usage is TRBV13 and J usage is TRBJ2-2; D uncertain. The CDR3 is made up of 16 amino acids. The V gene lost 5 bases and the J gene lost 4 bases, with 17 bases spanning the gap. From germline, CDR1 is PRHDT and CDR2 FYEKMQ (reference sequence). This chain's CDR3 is CASSVLEPGGTGELFF. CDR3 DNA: TGTGCCAGCAGCGTCCTAGAACCGGGCGGCACCGGGGAGCTGTTTTTT.

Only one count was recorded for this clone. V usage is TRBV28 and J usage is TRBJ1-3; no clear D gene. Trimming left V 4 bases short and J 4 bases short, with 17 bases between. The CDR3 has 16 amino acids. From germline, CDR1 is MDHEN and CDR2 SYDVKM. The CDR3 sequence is CASSSIGQTLGNTIYF. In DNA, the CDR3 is TGTGCCAGCAGTTCCATCGGCCAGACACTCGGAAACACCATATATTTT.

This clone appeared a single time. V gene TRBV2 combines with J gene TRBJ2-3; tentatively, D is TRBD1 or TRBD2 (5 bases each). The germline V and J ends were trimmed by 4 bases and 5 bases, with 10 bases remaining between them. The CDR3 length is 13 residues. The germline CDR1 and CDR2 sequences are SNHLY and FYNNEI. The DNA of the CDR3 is TGTGCCAGCAGTGGGCAGGGAGTAGATACGCAGTATTTT. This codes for CASSGQGVDTQYF. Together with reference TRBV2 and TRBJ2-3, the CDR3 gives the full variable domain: EPEVTQTPSHQVTQMGQEVILRCVPISNHLYFYWYRQILGQKVEFLVSFYNNEISEKSEIFDDQFSVERPDGSNFTLKIRSTKLEDSAMYFCASSGQGVDTQYFGPGTRLTVL.

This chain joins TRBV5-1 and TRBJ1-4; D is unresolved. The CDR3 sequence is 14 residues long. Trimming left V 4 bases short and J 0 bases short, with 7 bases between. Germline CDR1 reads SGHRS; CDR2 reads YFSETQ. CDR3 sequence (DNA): TGCGCCAGCAGCCCAAGCCCAACTAATGAAAAACTGTTTTTT. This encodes CASSPSPTNEKLFF.

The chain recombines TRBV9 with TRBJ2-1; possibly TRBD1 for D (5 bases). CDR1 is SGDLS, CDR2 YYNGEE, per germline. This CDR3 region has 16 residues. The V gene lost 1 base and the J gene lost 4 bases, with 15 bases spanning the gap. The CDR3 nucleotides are TGTGCCAGCAGCGTACTCGACAGTCCCACATACAATGAGCAGTTCTTC. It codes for CASSVLDSPTYNEQFF.

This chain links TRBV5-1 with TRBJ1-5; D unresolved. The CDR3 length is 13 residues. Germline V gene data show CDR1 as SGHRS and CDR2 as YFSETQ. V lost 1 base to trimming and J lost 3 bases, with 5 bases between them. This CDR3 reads CASSLNANQPQHF. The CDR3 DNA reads TGCGCCAGCAGCTTGAATGCCAATCAGCCCCAGCATTTT.

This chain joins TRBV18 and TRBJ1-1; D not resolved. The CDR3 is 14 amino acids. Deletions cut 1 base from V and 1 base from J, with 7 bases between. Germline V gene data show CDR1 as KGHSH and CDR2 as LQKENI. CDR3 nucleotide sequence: TGTGCCAGCTCACCACGTGCCGAGAACACTGAAGCTTTCTTT. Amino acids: CASSPRAENTEAFF.

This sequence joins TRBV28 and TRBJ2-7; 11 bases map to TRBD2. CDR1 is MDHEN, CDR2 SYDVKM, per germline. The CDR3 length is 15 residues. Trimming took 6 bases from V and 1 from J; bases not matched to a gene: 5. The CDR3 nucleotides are TGTGCCAGCAGGCCTAGCGGGAGGACTTCCTACGAGCAGTACTTC. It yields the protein CASRPSGRTSYEQYF.

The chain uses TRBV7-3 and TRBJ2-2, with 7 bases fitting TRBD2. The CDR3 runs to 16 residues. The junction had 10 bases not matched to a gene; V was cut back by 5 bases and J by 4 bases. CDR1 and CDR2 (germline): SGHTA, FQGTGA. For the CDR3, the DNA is TGTGCCAGCAGCCTCAGCCGGGGCGGGGGCACCGGGGAGCTGTTTTTT. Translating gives CASSLSRGGGTGELFF.

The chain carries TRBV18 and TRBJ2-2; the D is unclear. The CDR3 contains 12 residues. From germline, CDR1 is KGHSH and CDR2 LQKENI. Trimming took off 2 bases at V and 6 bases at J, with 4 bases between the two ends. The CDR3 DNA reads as TGTGCCAGCTCACCAAGGGCCGGGGAGCTGTTTTTT. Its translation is CASSPRAGELFF.

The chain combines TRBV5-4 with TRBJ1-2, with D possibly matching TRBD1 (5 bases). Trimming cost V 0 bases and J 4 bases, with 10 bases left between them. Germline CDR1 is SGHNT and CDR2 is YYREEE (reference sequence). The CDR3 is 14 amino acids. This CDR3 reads CASSLATGVYGYTF. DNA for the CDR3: TGTGCCAGCAGCTTGGCCACAGGCGTCTATGGCTACACCTTC.